These T cell receptor beta chains were read from a single sample in a study of blood T cell repertoires in COVID-19. This table comes from immunoSEQ multiplex PCR, and its TCRdb copy is limited to in-frame clones, with some not included. Of under 200,000 clones listed, over 70% were seen once; the top ten hold around 20%. Sequencing was performed on peripheral blood. The source of these receptors is a woman between 65 and 79 years old who had recovered from COVID-19. Both conserved end residues are part of each CDR3. Each record gives: V gene, J gene, clone size, D gene, CDR3 DNA, CDR3 protein. The D gene is left open where the match is weak. Only some rows state a clone size, as once, few, many or a class for expanded clones.

v_call: TRBV18; j_call: TRBJ2-1; clone_size: .; d_call: .; cdr3_nt: TGTGCCAGCTCACCCCTAGGAAGCTACTACAATGAGCAGTTCTTC; cdr3_aa: CASSPLGSYYNEQFF
v_call: TRBV5-1; j_call: TRBJ1-2; clone_size: few; d_call: .; cdr3_nt: TGCGCCAGCAGCCCACAGGACAGCCTCTATGGCTACACCTTC; cdr3_aa: CASSPQDSLYGYTF
v_call: TRBV9; j_call: TRBJ2-5; clone_size: .; d_call: TRBD1; cdr3_nt: TGTGCCAGCAGCCCTCGGATCGGACAGGGGGAGACCCAGTACTTC; cdr3_aa: CASSPRIGQGETQYF
v_call: TRBV11-2; j_call: TRBJ1-2; clone_size: .; d_call: .; cdr3_nt: TGTGCCAGCAGCCCTGAGGCAGGGCTGCTGGCGGATGGCTACACCTTC; cdr3_aa: CASSPEAGLLADGYTF
v_call: TRBV5-5; j_call: TRBJ2-2; clone_size: .; d_call: .; cdr3_nt: TGTGCCAGCAGCTGGGTAGGGGGCACCGGGGAGCTGTTTTTT; cdr3_aa: CASSWVGGTGELFF
v_call: TRBV3-1/TRBV3-2; j_call: TRBJ1-2; clone_size: .; d_call: .; cdr3_nt: TGTGCCAGCAGCCAAGGGGCGGGGCGACTGAACTATGGCTACACCTTC; cdr3_aa: CASSQGAGRLNYGYTF
v_call: TRBV19; j_call: TRBJ1-2; clone_size: .; d_call: .; cdr3_nt: TGTGCCAGTAGTATGGGACATTCTAACTATGGCTACACCTTC; cdr3_aa: CASSMGHSNYGYTF
v_call: TRBV5-1; j_call: TRBJ1-1; clone_size: .; d_call: TRBD1; cdr3_nt: TGCGCCAGCACCCATACAGGGGGGAATGAGGCTTTCTTT; cdr3_aa: CASTHTGGNEAFF
v_call: TRBV2; j_call: TRBJ2-5; clone_size: .; d_call: .; cdr3_nt: TGTGCCAGCAGTGTTGGGGCAGCGTACCAAGAGACCCAGTACTTC; cdr3_aa: CASSVGAAYQETQYF
v_call: TRBV24-1; j_call: TRBJ2-2; clone_size: .; d_call: TRBD2; cdr3_nt: TGTGCCACCGGGACTAGCGGCACCGGGGAGCTGTTTTTT; cdr3_aa: CATGTSGTGELFF
v_call: TRBV4-3; j_call: TRBJ1-3; clone_size: few; d_call: .; cdr3_nt: TGCGCCAGCAGCCAAGATTGGAGCTCTGGAAACACCATATATTTT; cdr3_aa: CASSQDWSSGNTIYF
v_call: TRBV7-2; j_call: TRBJ1-1; clone_size: .; d_call: .; cdr3_nt: TGTGCCAGCAGCACCCCTGGGGCCTCTGAAGCTTTCTTT; cdr3_aa: CASSTPGASEAFF
v_call: TRBV9; j_call: TRBJ1-4; clone_size: .; d_call: .; cdr3_nt: TGTGCCAGCAGCGTAGAGGGGAGGGACGAAAAACTGTTTTTT; cdr3_aa: CASSVEGRDEKLFF
v_call: TRBV18; j_call: TRBJ1-1; clone_size: .; d_call: .; cdr3_nt: TGTGCCAGCTCACCACGGGCGTACAAAAACACTGAAGCTTTCTTT; cdr3_aa: CASSPRAYKNTEAFF
v_call: TRBV28; j_call: TRBJ1-5; clone_size: .; d_call: .; cdr3_nt: TGTGCCAGCAGTTTATCTATTTCCCAGCATTTT; cdr3_aa: CASSLSISQHF
v_call: TRBV2; j_call: TRBJ2-3; clone_size: once; d_call: .; cdr3_nt: TGTGCCAGCAGTGTGGTGGGGAGCCTCACAGATACGCAGTATTTT; cdr3_aa: CASSVVGSLTDTQYF
v_call: TRBV5-4; j_call: TRBJ1-2; clone_size: .; d_call: .; cdr3_nt: TGTGCCAGCAGCTATGGGGTGAGGGACTACCCGGGCTACACCTTC; cdr3_aa: CASSYGVRDYPGYTF
v_call: TRBV5-4; j_call: TRBJ1-3; clone_size: .; d_call: TRBD1; cdr3_nt: TGTGCCAGCAGCTTGGCCGGGACAGGGAGGACGAGAAACACCATATATTTT; cdr3_aa: CASSLAGTGRTRNTIYF
v_call: TRBV6-5; j_call: TRBJ2-1; clone_size: .; d_call: TRBD2; cdr3_nt: TGTGCCAGCAAACTAGGACTAGACAATGAGCAGTTCTTC; cdr3_aa: CASKLGLDNEQFF
v_call: TRBV11-3; j_call: TRBJ2-7; clone_size: .; d_call: TRBD2; cdr3_nt: TGTGCCAGCAGCGCACTAGCGGGGGCCTCTGAGCAGTACTTC; cdr3_aa: CASSALAGASEQYF
v_call: TRBV5-4; j_call: TRBJ2-1; clone_size: .; d_call: .; cdr3_nt: TGTGCCAGCAGCCCCAAAGTGGGAGAGGGGGACAATGAGCAGTTCTTC; cdr3_aa: CASSPKVGEGDNEQFF
v_call: TRBV5-6; j_call: TRBJ2-3; clone_size: .; d_call: .; cdr3_nt: TGTGCCAGCAGCCCTAGACCGCGAGATACGCAGTATTTT; cdr3_aa: CASSPRPRDTQYF
v_call: TRBV30; j_call: TRBJ1-5; clone_size: .; d_call: .; cdr3_nt: TGTGCCTGGAGTCCAACCCAGGAGGGTCCCCAGCATTTT; cdr3_aa: CAWSPTQEGPQHF
v_call: TRBV6-5; j_call: TRBJ1-2; clone_size: .; d_call: .; cdr3_nt: TGTGCCAGCACCCCCGGGGTGGGAGATGGCTACACCTTC; cdr3_aa: CASTPGVGDGYTF
v_call: TRBV19; j_call: TRBJ1-6; clone_size: .; d_call: .; cdr3_nt: TGTGCCAGTACGAGGGCCTATAATTCACCCCTCCACTTT; cdr3_aa: CASTRAYNSPLHF
v_call: TRBV12-5; j_call: TRBJ1-1; clone_size: .; d_call: .; cdr3_nt: TGTGCTAGTGGTTGGGGGGGAGCCATGGCTTTCTTT; cdr3_aa: CASGWGGAMAFF
v_call: TRBV5-4; j_call: TRBJ2-3; clone_size: .; d_call: TRBD2; cdr3_nt: TGTGCCAGCAGCAACAAGGGAAGGCTAGCGGGAGGGACAGATACGCAGTATTTT; cdr3_aa: CASSNKGRLAGGTDTQYF
v_call: TRBV4-2; j_call: TRBJ2-7; clone_size: .; d_call: .; cdr3_nt: TGTGCCAGCAGCCAAGACTCCAGGGACTCCTACGAGCAGTACTTC; cdr3_aa: CASSQDSRDSYEQYF
v_call: TRBV5-4; j_call: TRBJ2-1; clone_size: .; d_call: TRBD2; cdr3_nt: TGTGCCAGCAGCTCGATTGCCGGGACTAGCGGGAGGCAGTTCTTC; cdr3_aa: CASSSIAGTSGRQFF
v_call: TRBV2; j_call: TRBJ2-7; clone_size: .; d_call: .; cdr3_nt: TGTGCCAGCAAAGTAAGGGGTTCGGTAAACGAGCAGTACTTC; cdr3_aa: CASKVRGSVNEQYF
v_call: TRBV27; j_call: TRBJ1-1; clone_size: many; d_call: TRBD1; cdr3_nt: TGTGCCAGCAGTTTAGGGACAGGGGTTTTTCGGATGAACACTGAAGCTTTCTTT; cdr3_aa: CASSLGTGVFRMNTEAFF
v_call: TRBV11-1; j_call: TRBJ1-1; clone_size: .; d_call: .; cdr3_nt: TGTGCCAGCAGCTCGGAGCGGGGCACTGAAGCTTTCTTT; cdr3_aa: CASSSERGTEAFF
v_call: TRBV27; j_call: TRBJ2-3; clone_size: .; d_call: .; cdr3_nt: TGTGCCAGCAGTACACTAGACACAGATACGCAGTATTTT; cdr3_aa: CASSTLDTDTQYF
v_call: TRBV5-1; j_call: TRBJ2-2; clone_size: .; d_call: .; cdr3_nt: TGCGCCAGCAGCTTGGTGACGGGGAACACCGGGGAGCTGTTTTTT; cdr3_aa: CASSLVTGNTGELFF
v_call: TRBV6-5; j_call: TRBJ1-1; clone_size: .; d_call: TRBD1; cdr3_nt: TGTGCCAGCAGTAACGGACAGGGCAGGGGGGCTTTCTTT; cdr3_aa: CASSNGQGRGAFF
v_call: TRBV11-2; j_call: TRBJ2-2; clone_size: few; d_call: .; cdr3_nt: TGTGCCAGCAGCCCCCTCCCTAGCCGACAAGGGACCGGGGAGCTGTTTTTT; cdr3_aa: CASSPLPSRQGTGELFF
v_call: TRBV18; j_call: TRBJ1-6; clone_size: .; d_call: .; cdr3_nt: TGTGCCAGCTCACCGGCGGCCTCCGGGGGTTCACCCCTCCACTTT; cdr3_aa: CASSPAASGGSPLHF
v_call: TRBV5-1; j_call: TRBJ1-1; clone_size: .; d_call: TRBD1; cdr3_nt: TGCGCCAGCAGCTTGGGGACAGGGTGGGACACTGAAGCTTTCTTT; cdr3_aa: CASSLGTGWDTEAFF
v_call: TRBV18; j_call: TRBJ2-2; clone_size: .; d_call: TRBD2; cdr3_nt: TGTGCCAGCTCACGCGCGGCGGGAGGGCCCGGCACCGGGGAGCTGTTTTTT; cdr3_aa: CASSRAAGGPGTGELFF
v_call: TRBV5-1; j_call: TRBJ2-2; clone_size: .; d_call: .; cdr3_nt: TGCGCCAGCAGCCTGAACAGGGTTTCCGGGGAGCTGTTTTTT; cdr3_aa: CASSLNRVSGELFF
v_call: TRBV10-2; j_call: TRBJ1-2; clone_size: .; d_call: TRBD1; cdr3_nt: TGCGCCAGCAGTGACTCCGAGACAGGGGTGGTGAGTGGCTACACCTTC; cdr3_aa: CASSDSETGVVSGYTF
v_call: TRBV19; j_call: TRBJ2-2; clone_size: .; d_call: .; cdr3_nt: TGTGCCAGTAGTACCCTCCGGGACTCCTCCACCGGGGAGCTGTTTTTT; cdr3_aa: CASSTLRDSSTGELFF
v_call: TRBV15; j_call: TRBJ1-4; clone_size: .; d_call: .; cdr3_nt: TGTGCCACCAGCAGAGATCAGGGCAGCACTAATGAAAAACTGTTTTTT; cdr3_aa: CATSRDQGSTNEKLFF
v_call: TRBV10-3; j_call: TRBJ2-7; clone_size: .; d_call: .; cdr3_nt: TGTGCCATCAGCACGACTCGGGACGAGCAGTACTTC; cdr3_aa: CAISTTRDEQYF
v_call: TRBV6-5; j_call: TRBJ1-2; clone_size: .; d_call: .; cdr3_nt: TGTGCCAGCAGTTACCGCGGACAGCACTATGGCTACACCTTC; cdr3_aa: CASSYRGQHYGYTF
v_call: TRBV25-1; j_call: TRBJ2-1; clone_size: .; d_call: TRBD2; cdr3_nt: TGTGCCAGCAGTCCCACTAGCGGGCATCCAAGCTCCTACAATGAGCAGTTCTTC; cdr3_aa: CASSPTSGHPSSYNEQFF
v_call: TRBV3-1/TRBV3-2; j_call: TRBJ1-1; clone_size: few; d_call: .; cdr3_nt: TGTGCCAGCAGCCCCCAGGGGCTGGCGGCTTTCTTT; cdr3_aa: CASSPQGLAAFF
v_call: TRBV28; j_call: TRBJ1-5; clone_size: .; d_call: TRBD1; cdr3_nt: TGTGCCAGCAGTTTATGGGCAGGGGGCGATGAGGATAAGCCCCAGCATTTT; cdr3_aa: CASSLWAGGDEDKPQHF
v_call: TRBV5-4; j_call: TRBJ1-6; clone_size: few; d_call: .; cdr3_nt: TGTGCCAGCAGCTTGGGGGCCGACCGGACTTATAATTCACCCCTCCACTTT; cdr3_aa: CASSLGADRTYNSPLHF
v_call: TRBV10-3; j_call: TRBJ2-1; clone_size: .; d_call: .; cdr3_nt: TGTGCCACCAAGGTGCAGGGGGGCCCCAATGAGCAGTTCTTC; cdr3_aa: CATKVQGGPNEQFF
v_call: TRBV24-1; j_call: TRBJ2-2; clone_size: .; d_call: .; cdr3_nt: TGTGCCACCAGTGATCCCGGGGGGGAGCTGTTTTTT; cdr3_aa: CATSDPGGELFF
v_call: TRBV4-2; j_call: TRBJ1-5; clone_size: .; d_call: .; cdr3_nt: TGTGCCAGCAGCCAAGAAAGAGGTGGTCAGCCCCAGCATTTT; cdr3_aa: CASSQERGGQPQHF
v_call: TRBV5-6; j_call: TRBJ1-2; clone_size: .; d_call: .; cdr3_nt: TGTGCCAGCAGCGTAGGGGAACCTGGCTACACCTTC; cdr3_aa: CASSVGEPGYTF
v_call: TRBV19; j_call: TRBJ2-5; clone_size: .; d_call: .; cdr3_nt: TGTGCCAGTAGTATAAGCTCCGCCCAGGGTTGGGAGACCCAGTACTTC; cdr3_aa: CASSISSAQGWETQYF
v_call: TRBV6-2/TRBV6-3; j_call: TRBJ2-5; clone_size: .; d_call: TRBD2; cdr3_nt: TGTGCCAGCAGTTACGGGGCTAGCGGGAGTGGAGAGACCCAGTACTTC; cdr3_aa: CASSYGASGSGETQYF
v_call: TRBV7-2; j_call: TRBJ1-2; clone_size: .; d_call: TRBD1; cdr3_nt: TGTGCCAGCGAGGGACAGGGCGTATATGGCTACACCTTC; cdr3_aa: CASEGQGVYGYTF
v_call: TRBV5-6; j_call: TRBJ1-2; clone_size: .; d_call: .; cdr3_nt: TGTGCCAGCAGCTTGGGAGGGTTTAGTGGCTACACCTTC; cdr3_aa: CASSLGGFSGYTF